This TCR beta chain is from a study of OX40 agonist ivuxolimab in advanced cancers. As for the study in general: Previous treatment with anti-PD-1, anti-PD-L1 or anti-CTLA-4 therapy was allowed; 40% had received some.

Germline V gene data show CDR1 as SGHVS and CDR2 as FQNEAQ. The CDR3 covers 16 residues. The ends lost 5 bases at V and 3 bases at J; junction bases unmatched: 12. Sequencing used immunoSEQ multiplex PCR; TCRdb keeps in-frame clones, though not all of them. This sample has about 58,000 clones; around nine tenths occur once, and the top ten carry 0.61%. The rearrangement uses TRBV7-8 and TRBJ2-7; 8 bases fit TRBD1. The source was CD4+ or CD8+ T cells sorted from blood, collected in a trial of the OX40 agonist ivuxolimab. The sequence derives from an adult with an advanced solid tumor such as melanoma, head and neck, liver or kidney cancer. CDR3 residues: CASSRSGTGISYEQYF. The CDR3 DNA reads as TGTGCCAGCAGCAGGTCCGGGACAGGTATAAGCTACGAGCAGTACTTC.